This TCR beta chain was identified during a study of blood T cell repertoires in COVID-19. In the original analysis: Estimation of nucleated cell counts was performed using reference gene primer amplification. Data came from immunoSEQ multiplex PCR; TCRdb stores just in-frame clones and leaves some out. That table gives V, J and clone size, and the DNA gave D and trimming. Found here are roughly 100,000 clones, roughly 80% of them singletons; the top ten hold approximately 15%. The germline CDR1 and CDR2 sequences are SGHTS and YDEGEE. There are 16 residues in the CDR3. Trimming took off 0 bases at V and 7 bases at J, with 17 bases between the two ends.

Sequencing input: peripheral blood. The clonotype originates from a woman of 80 years or more with acute or convalescent COVID-19. This chain uses TRBV5-8 with TRBJ2-1, with D perhaps TRBD2 (7 bases). This CDR3 is CASSLVQGGGTNEQFF. The CDR3 bases are TGTGCCAGCAGCTTGGTCCAGGGAGGGGGGACGAATGAGCAGTTCTTC.